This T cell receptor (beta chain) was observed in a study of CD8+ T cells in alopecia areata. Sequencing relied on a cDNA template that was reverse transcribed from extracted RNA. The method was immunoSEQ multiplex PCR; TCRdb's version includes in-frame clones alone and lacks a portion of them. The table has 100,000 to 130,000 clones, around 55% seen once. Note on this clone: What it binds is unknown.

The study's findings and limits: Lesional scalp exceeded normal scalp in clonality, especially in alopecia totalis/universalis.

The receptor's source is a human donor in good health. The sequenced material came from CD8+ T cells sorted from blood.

CDR3 region: CASSSLDYNDEQFF. The CDR3, as DNA: TGTGCCAGCAGCTCCCTGGACTATAATGATGAGCAGTTCTTC. The V call is TRBV5-6, the J call TRBJ2-1; perhaps TRBD2 as D (6 bases). Germline V gives CDR1 SGHDT, CDR2 YYEEEE. The length of the CDR3 is 14 residues. V shed 3 bases and J shed 8 bases, with 15 bases lying between them.